The 5 T cell receptor beta chains presented below share a single source sample, sequenced in a study of beta chain features in type 1 diabetes. These receptors are not linked to any known antigen. Notes on the study in general: In every one of the four CD4+ subsets, TCRB CDR3s were moderately but significantly shorter in Type 1 diabetes patients.

Sequencing targeted expressed TCRB transcripts, as all isolated RNA had been reverse transcribed. TCRdb keeps only in-frame clones here, not all; method: immunoSEQ multiplex PCR. There are some 270,000 clones in the sample; roughly 11% occur only once, and over 0.015% lies in the top ten. The sequenced material came from naive CD4+ T cells from blood. The receptors originated from a man aged 25 to 45 with type 1 diabetes.

In this sample, this clone turned up a few times. The J gene is TRBJ1-3, the V gene TRBV2, with a possible D match to TRBD1 (6 bases). Germline-derived CDR1 and CDR2 are SNHLY and FYNNEI. This CDR3 region has 15 residues. With 2 bases removed from V and 0 bases from J, the gap between germline ends came to 8 bases. CDR3 region: CASSERDNSGNTIYF. CDR3 coding DNA: TGTGCCAGCAGTGAACGGGACAACTCTGGAAACACCATATATTTT.

This clone showed up just a few times. The CDR3 nucleotides read TGTGCCAGCAGCGTAGAGGCGCAGGGGGCAGGAGGCTACACCTTC. Protein product: CASSVEAQGAGGYTF. The gene calls are TRBV9 and TRBJ1-2; 8 bases map to TRBD1. The germline V gene has CDR1 SGDLS and CDR2 YYNGEE. The V segment lost 0 bases and the J segment 8 bases; nucleotides outside the gene matches: 9. The CDR3 contains 15 residues.

This sequence joins TRBV19 and TRBJ2-1; D gene unclear. V lost 5 bases and J 10 bases, leaving 15 bases between the germline ends. The V gene's germline CDR1 is LNHDA and CDR2 SQIVND (reference sequence). This CDR3 spans 13 amino acids. This chain's CDR3 is CASSPDWVGEQFF. CDR3 bases: TGTGCCAGTAGTCCAGACTGGGTAGGCGAGCAGTTCTTC. The entire variable domain, with the rest obtained from reference TRBV19 and TRBJ2-1, is as follows: DGGITQSPKYLFRKEGQNVTLSCEQNLNHDAMYWYRQDPGQGLRLIYYSQIVNDFQKGDIAEGYSVSREKKESFPLTVTSAQKNPTAFYLCASSPDWVGEQFFGPGTRLTVL.

In its sample, this clone was seen a few times. The rearrangement joins TRBV5-1 to TRBJ1-1; the match to TRBD1 covers 7 bases. Germline loops: CDR1 SGHRS, CDR2 YFSETQ. This CDR3 has 14 amino acids. V shed 3 bases, J shed 5 bases, and the junction held 7 bases outside the gene matches. CDR3 nucleotides: TGCGCCAGCAGCTCGACAGGGTTTTGGACTGAAGCTTTCTTT. As protein: CASSSTGFWTEAFF.

The CDR3 loop is CASSSGGTGELFF. The CDR3 coding sequence is TGTGCCAGCAGTTCAGGGGGCACCGGGGAGCTGTTTTTT. This chain uses TRBV25-1 with TRBJ2-2; 7 bases line up with TRBD1. There are 13 residues in the CDR3. CDR1 is MGHDK and CDR2 is SYGVNS in the germline V gene. V lost 5 bases and J lost 4; bases outside the gene matches: 1.